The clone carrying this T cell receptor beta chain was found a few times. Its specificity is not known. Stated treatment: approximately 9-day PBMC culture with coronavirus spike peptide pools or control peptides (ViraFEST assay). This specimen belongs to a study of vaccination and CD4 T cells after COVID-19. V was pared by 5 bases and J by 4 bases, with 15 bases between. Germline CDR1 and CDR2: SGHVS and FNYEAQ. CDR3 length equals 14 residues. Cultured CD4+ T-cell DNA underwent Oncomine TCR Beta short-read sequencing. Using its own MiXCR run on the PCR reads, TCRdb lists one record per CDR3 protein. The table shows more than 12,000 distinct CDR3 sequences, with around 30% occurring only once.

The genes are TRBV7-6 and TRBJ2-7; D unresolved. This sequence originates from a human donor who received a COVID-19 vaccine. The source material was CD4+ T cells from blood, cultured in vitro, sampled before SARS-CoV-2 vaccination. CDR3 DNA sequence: TGTGCCAGCAGCCCGACGGTACTAATTTACGAGCAGTACTTC. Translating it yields CASSPTVLIYEQYF.